What follows are 29 T cell receptor beta chains derived from one specimen sequenced in a study of T-cell reconstitution after alpha-beta-depleted transplantation in children. Researchers prepared the TCRbeta library using unique molecular identifiers, the study reports. In TCRdb, the PCR reads were re-called with MiXCR into one record per CDR3 protein. In the table there are 640,000 or so distinct CDR3 sequences, around 17% of which are singletons. The sequenced sample was PBMCs from the stem cell graft donor, obtained from the stem cell graft. The receptors come from a human donor who donated a stem cell graft to a child with acute myeloid leukemia.

This clonotype was observed many times. V and J are TRBV7-3 and TRBJ1-6; D possibly corresponds to TRBD1 (5 bases). Germline lookup yields CDR1 SGHTA and CDR2 FQGTGA. The CDR3 totals 15 residues. V was trimmed by 5 bases and J by 13 bases, leaving 21 bases between them. This CDR3 reads CASSPLPGTGYPLHF. The CDR3 region has the DNA TGTGCCAGCAGCCCCCTCCCCGGGACCGGCTATCCCCTCCACTTT.

This clonotype came up many times. In DNA, the CDR3 is TGTGCCAGACCCTACGAGCAGTACGTC. The encoded protein is CARPYEQYV. The chain has TRBV27 and TRBJ2-7; D is unresolved. CDR1 and CDR2 (germline): MNHEY, SMNVEV (reference sequence). V was shortened by 9 bases and J by 2 bases, with 2 bases between the two germline ends. This CDR3 contains 9 residues.

This clonotype was seen a few times. CDR3 region: CASSDFGWGVETQYF. CDR3 nucleotides: TGTGCCAGCAGTGATTTCGGCTGGGGGGTAGAGACCCAGTACTTC. The chain carries TRBV2 and TRBJ2-5; tentatively, D is TRBD2 (6 bases). Deletions cut 3 bases from V and 4 bases from J, with 15 bases between. Germline CDR1 reads SNHLY; CDR2 reads FYNNEI. The CDR3 spans 15 residues.

This chain connects TRBV27 to TRBJ2-7, with 8 bases fitting TRBD1. The J segment lost 5 bases and the V segment lost 5 bases, leaving 11 bases of the junction unmatched. The CDR3 extends over 15 amino acids. Germline loops: CDR1 MNHEY, CDR2 SMNVEV (reference sequence). The DNA of the CDR3 is TGTGCCAGCAGTGCACGGACAGGGAGCCCCCACGAGCAGTACGTC. Protein product: CASSARTGSPHEQYV.

This clonotype has a count of ten or more. This chain connects TRBV20-1 to TRBJ2-3; possible D gene TRBD2, 5 bases. Looked up from germline, CDR1 is DFQATT and CDR2 is SNEGSKA (reference sequence). CDR3 length: 12 amino acids. Between the trimmed V and J ends, which lost 5 bases and 1 base, there was a span of 7 bases. In nucleotides, the CDR3 is TGCAGTGCTCTCGGGGGCACAGATACGCAGTATTTT. Encoded protein: CSALGGTDTQYF.

This clonotype showed up just a few times. This rearrangement joins TRBV25-1 to TRBJ1-2; D remains unclear. Germline-derived CDR1 and CDR2 are MGHDK and SYGVNS. V lost 5 bases and J 6 bases, leaving 13 bases between the germline ends. This CDR3 contains 13 residues. The CDR3 loop is CASSHPGSNGYTF. In DNA form, the CDR3 reads TGTGCCAGCAGTCATCCGGGATCGAATGGCTACACCTTC.

This clonotype was recorded a few times. The chain recombines TRBV29-1 with TRBJ1-1; 11 bases match TRBD1. V was clipped by 4 bases and J by 11 bases; unmatched bases: 9. The CDR3 loop spans 13 amino acids. Germline assignment: CDR1 SQVTM and CDR2 ANQGSEA. In DNA form, the CDR3 reads TGCAGCGTTGTGGACAGGGGGCCTGGTGAGGCTTTCTTT. Protein: CSVVDRGPGEAFF. The full variable domain, its missing parts supplied by reference TRBV29-1 and TRBJ1-1, is SAVISQKPSRDICQRGTSLTIQCQVDSQVTMMFWYRQQPGQSLTLIATANQGSEATYESGFVIDKFPISRPNLTFSTLTVSNMSPEDSSIYLCSVVDRGPGEAFFGQGTRLTVV.

This clonotype was counted only a few times. This chain uses TRBV9 with TRBJ1-2; 8 nucleotides agree with TRBD1. V lost 4 bases, J lost 7 bases, and 15 bases stayed unmatched. The CDR3 is made up of 16 amino acids. Per the germline V gene, CDR1 is SGDLS and CDR2 is YYNGEE. Written as DNA, the CDR3 is TGTGCCAGCAGCTCTGGACAGGGAACGAATCCTTTTGGCTACACCTTC. Translation gives CASSSGQGTNPFGYTF. The whole variable domain, filled in from reference TRBV9 and TRBJ1-2, reads DSGVTQTPKHLITATGQRVTLRCSPRSGDLSVYWYQQSLDQGLQFLIQYYNGEERAKGNILERFSAQQFPDLHSELNLSSLELGDSALYFCASSSGQGTNPFGYTFGSGTRLTVV.

Notes on this clonotype: A much bigger clone sits one base away, suggesting this may be a read error. This rearrangement joins TRBV7-8 to TRBJ2-1; D might be TRBD1 (5 bases). The CDR3 has 13 residues. CDR1 and CDR2 from the germline V gene are SGHVS and FQNEAQ. CDR3 amino acids: CACSLEGVSEQFF. The CDR3, as DNA: TGTGCCTGCAGCTTAGAAGGGGTAAGTGAGCAGTTCTTC.

This clonotype was picked up many times. The gene calls are TRBV29-1 and TRBJ2-5; D possibly corresponds to TRBD1 (6 bases). V lost 7 bases and J 4 bases, leaving 10 bases between the germline ends. Germline V gene data show CDR1 as SQVTM and CDR2 as ANQGSEA. There are 11 residues in the CDR3. CDR3 bases: TGCAGCGCCGAAGGGGGAGAGACCCAGTACTTC. As protein: CSAEGGETQYF.

The J gene is TRBJ1-3, the V gene TRBV11-2; D remains ambiguous. V lost 3 bases and J 6 bases, leaving 6 bases between the germline ends. The CDR3 loop spans 12 amino acids. Germline V gene data show CDR1 as SGHAT and CDR2 as FQNNGV. The CDR3 nucleotides read TGTGCCAGCAGCTTCAAGGAAAACACCATATATTTT. Its translation is CASSFKENTIYF.

The chain recombines TRBV24-1 with TRBJ2-3; 7 nucleotides match TRBD2. The V and J ends lost 4 bases and 4 bases, in that order; junction bases with no gene match: 7. This CDR3 is built from 15 residues. Germline CDR1 is KGHDR and CDR2 is SFDVKD. CDR3: CATSESRGRSDTQYF. The CDR3 coding sequence is TGTGCCACCAGTGAGTCGCGGGGGAGGTCAGATACGCAGTATTTT.

This clonotype was observed a handful of times. The chain employs TRBV30 and TRBJ2-7; TRBD2 is a possible D gene (5 bases). The germline gives CDR1 GTSNPN, CDR2 SVGIG (reference sequence). With 2 bases removed from V and 2 bases from J, the gap between germline ends came to 7 bases. The CDR3 is 12 amino acids. The CDR3 loop reads CAWSSGTYEQYF. DNA of the CDR3: TGTGCCTGGAGTTCCGGGACCTACGAGCAGTACTTC.

This clonotype was observed a few times. The V and J genes are TRBV7-2 and TRBJ2-5; D is uncertain. The V end was cut by 5 bases, the J end by 5 bases, with 15 bases between. The CDR3 has 14 amino acids. Per germline, CDR1 SGHTA and CDR2 FQGNSA. DNA of the CDR3: TGTGCCAGCAGCCCGCAGGTGGGAACGGAGACCCAGTACTTC. Amino acid sequence: CASSPQVGTETQYF.

This clonotype was observed a few times. This rearrangement joins TRBV24-1 to TRBJ2-7; D not resolved. Germline V gene lookup returns CDR1 KGHDR and CDR2 SFDVKD. Trimming took off 4 bases at V and 6 bases at J, with 15 bases between the two ends. The CDR3 runs to 14 residues. The CDR3 is CATSDPVGSCEQYV. The CDR3 nucleotides are TGTGCCACCAGTGACCCGGTCGGTAGTTGCGAGCAGTACGTC.

V is TRBV5-1 and J is TRBJ2-3; D gene uncertain. V dropped 4 bases and J dropped 3 bases, with 9 bases sitting between them. Germline CDR1 reads SGHRS; CDR2 reads YFSETQ. The length of the CDR3 is 13 residues. For the CDR3, the DNA is TGCGCCAGCAGCGGGGATCCTACAGATACGCAGTATTTT. It is translated as CASSGDPTDTQYF.

Ten or more counts support this clonotype. The V call is TRBV7-6, the J call TRBJ2-3; TRBD2 agrees at 13 bases. The CDR3 runs 19 residues. V shed 4 bases and J 0 bases; nucleotides not matched to a gene: 10. Germline CDR1 reads SGHVS; CDR2 reads FNYEAQ. In nucleotides, the CDR3 is TGTGCCAGCAGCTCCCCCAGGACTAGCGGGGGCAGTAGCACAGATACGCAGTATTTT. It codes for CASSSPRTSGGSSTDTQYF.

This clonotype was detected ten times or more. This sequence joins TRBV12-3 or TRBV12-4 and TRBJ1-5; D is unresolved. Trimming removed 4 bases from V and 6 bases from J, with 22 bases in between. The CDR3 runs 17 residues. The CDR3 region is CASSSLLTGNRGQPQHF. CDR3 nucleotide sequence: TGTGCCAGCAGTTCCCTTCTGACGGGGAATCGGGGTCAGCCCCAGCATTTT.

Ten or more counts support this clonotype. The J gene is TRBJ2-7, the V gene TRBV15; 8 bases match TRBD1. The CDR3 has 16 residues. V gave up 3 bases and J gave up 3 bases; unmatched junction bases: 10. Germline CDR1 LNHNV, CDR2 YYDKDF (reference sequence). The CDR3 DNA follows: TGTGCCACCAGCAGGACTGGACAGGGTTCGGGCTACGAGCAGTACTTC. Its protein product is CATSRTGQGSGYEQYF.

This clonotype has more than one count but fewer than ten. CDR3 amino acids: CSVGQLAGGTNEQFF. CDR3 DNA: TGCAGCGTTGGACAACTAGCGGGGGGGACTAATGAGCAGTTCTTC. This chain connects TRBV29-1 to TRBJ2-1, with 13 nucleotides matching TRBD2. The CDR3 loop spans 15 amino acids. Germline assignment: CDR1 SQVTM and CDR2 ANQGSEA. The ends lost 4 bases at V and 7 bases at J; junction bases unmatched: 7.

This clonotype was seen ten or more times. This chain connects TRBV10-3 to TRBJ1-3, with TRBD1 matching 7 bases. The junction had 12 bases not matched to a gene; V was cut back by 6 bases and J by 4 bases. CDR1 is ENHRY and CDR2 is SYGVKD in the germline V gene. The CDR3 covers 16 residues. The CDR3 is CAISQTATGSGNTIYF. The CDR3 DNA sequence: TGTGCCATCAGCCAGACCGCGACAGGGTCGGGAAACACCATATATTTT.

This clonotype has only a few counts. The chain links TRBV28 to TRBJ2-1; the D is unclear. V lost 3 bases to trimming and J lost 0 bases, with 12 bases between them. This CDR3 is built from 16 residues. CDR1 is MDHEN, CDR2 SYDVKM, per germline. This CDR3 is CASSFGLTSSYNEQFF. CDR3 DNA: TGTGCCAGCAGTTTCGGGTTAACGAGCTCCTACAATGAGCAGTTCTTC.

The chain carries TRBV13 and TRBJ2-7; TRBD2 aligns across 12 bases. The CDR3 runs to 16 residues. V gave up 5 bases and J gave up 5 bases; unmatched junction bases: 10. Germline CDR1 reads PRHDT; CDR2 reads FYEKMQ (reference sequence). The CDR3 DNA reads as TGTGCCAGCAGCCGACGGACTAGCGGGGTGGACCACGAGCAGTACTTC. This gives the protein CASSRRTSGVDHEQYF.

This clonotype was counted between two and nine times. The chain recombines TRBV28 with TRBJ2-7; D is unresolved. This CDR3 has 12 amino acids. The V end lost 2 bases, the J end lost 4 bases, and 6 bases lay between the germline ends. Germline V gives CDR1 MDHEN, CDR2 SYDVKM. For the CDR3, the DNA is TGTGCCAGCAGTTTAGGGAATTACGAGCAGTACGTC. It codes for CASSLGNYEQYV.

This clonotype showed up many times. The chain combines TRBV7-3 with TRBJ2-7; D is ambiguous. V lost 1 base and J lost 0, with 7 bases in between. The CDR3 covers 14 residues. Germline CDR1 and CDR2: SGHTA and FQGTGA. In DNA, the CDR3 is TGTGCCAGCAGCTTAAACGCCAACTCCTACGAGCAGTACTTC. Amino acids: CASSLNANSYEQYF. Together with reference TRBV7-3 and TRBJ2-7, the CDR3 gives the full variable domain: GAGVSQTPSNKVTEKGKYVELRCDPISGHTALYWYRQSLGQGPEFLIYFQGTGAADDSGLPNDRFFAVRPEGSVSTLKIQRTERGDSAVYLCASSLNANSYEQYFGPGTRLTVT.

This clonotype was counted only a few times. The V and J genes are TRBV29-1 and TRBJ2-2; TRBD1 matches at 7 bases. V dropped 6 bases and J dropped 4; count of bases not matched to a gene: 5. Looked up from germline, CDR1 is SQVTM and CDR2 is ANQGSEA. CDR3 size: 13 residues. Here the CDR3 reads CSVNRGGTGELFF. DNA of the CDR3: TGCAGCGTAAACAGGGGTGGCACCGGGGAGCTGTTTTTT.

The chain recombines TRBV18 with TRBJ2-2; D may be TRBD2 (5 bases). Trimming removed 7 bases from V and 3 bases from J, with 15 bases in between. This CDR3 comprises 15 residues. The germline V gene has CDR1 KGHSH and CDR2 LQKENI. The CDR3 is CASLSGRLDTGELFF. The CDR3 DNA reads as TGTGCCAGCTTATCGGGAAGGTTGGACACCGGGGAGCTGTTTTTT. The variable domain in full, completed from reference TRBV18 and TRBJ2-2, reads NAGVMQNPRHLVRRRGQEARLRCSPMKGHSHVYWYRQLPEEGLKFMVYLQKENIIDESGMPKERFSAEFPKEGPSILRIQQVVRGDSAAYFCASLSGRLDTGELFFGEGSRLTVL.

The J gene is TRBJ1-5, the V gene TRBV6-5, with 12 bases identical to TRBD1. The CDR3 has 16 residues. Trimming at V came to 2 bases and at J to 3 bases, leaving 2 bases not matched to a gene. Germline V gene sequence: CDR1 MNHEY, CDR2 SVGAGI. CDR3: CASSYLGQGANQPQHF. As DNA, the CDR3 is TGTGCCAGCAGTTACCTGGGACAGGGGGCCAATCAGCCCCAGCATTTT.

J is TRBJ1-6 and V is TRBV7-2; D gene uncertain. This CDR3 is 14 amino acids long. In germline, CDR1 is SGHTA, CDR2 FQGNSA. V lost 5 bases and J 11 bases, leaving 16 bases between the germline ends. CDR3 sequence reads: CASSPQTVSTPLHF. The DNA for the CDR3 is TGTGCCAGCAGCCCGCAGACCGTTTCGACACCCCTCCACTTT.